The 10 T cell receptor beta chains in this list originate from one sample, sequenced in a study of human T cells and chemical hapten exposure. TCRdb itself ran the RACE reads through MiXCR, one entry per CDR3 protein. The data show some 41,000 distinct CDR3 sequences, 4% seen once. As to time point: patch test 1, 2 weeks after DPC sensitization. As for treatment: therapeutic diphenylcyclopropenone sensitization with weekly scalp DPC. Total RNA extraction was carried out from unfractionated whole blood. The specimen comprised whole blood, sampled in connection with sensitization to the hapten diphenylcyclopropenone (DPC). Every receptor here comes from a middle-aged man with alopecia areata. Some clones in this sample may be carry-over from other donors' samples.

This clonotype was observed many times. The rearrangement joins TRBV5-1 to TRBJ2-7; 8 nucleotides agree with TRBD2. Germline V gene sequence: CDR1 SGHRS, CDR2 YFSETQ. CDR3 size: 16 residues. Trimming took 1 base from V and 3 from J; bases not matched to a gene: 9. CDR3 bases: TGCGCCAGCAGCTTGTCAACGGGGGGGACCGTCTACGAGCAGTACTTC. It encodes CASSLSTGGTVYEQYF.

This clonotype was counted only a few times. The DNA of the CDR3 is TGTGCCAGCGGTAGGGGATACACTGAAGCTTTCTTT. It is translated as CASGRGYTEAFF. The J gene is TRBJ1-1, the V gene TRBV14, with D possibly TRBD1 on 5 matching bases. The V gene's germline CDR1 is SGHDN and CDR2 FVKESK. The CDR3 totals 12 residues. V was clipped by 8 bases and J by 3 bases, with 10 bases between them. Together with reference TRBV14 and TRBJ1-1, the CDR3 gives the full variable domain: EAGVTQFPSHSVIEKGQTVTLRCDPISGHDNLYWYRRVMGKEIKFLLHFVKESKQDESGMPNNRFLAERTGGTYSTLKVQPAELEDSGVYFCASGRGYTEAFFGQGTRLTVV.

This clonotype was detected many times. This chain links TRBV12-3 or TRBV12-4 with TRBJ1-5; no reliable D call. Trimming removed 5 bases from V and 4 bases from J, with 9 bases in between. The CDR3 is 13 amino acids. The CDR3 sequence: CASSPDPNQPQHF. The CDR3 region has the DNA TGTGCCAGCAGTCCCGACCCAAATCAGCCCCAGCATTTT.

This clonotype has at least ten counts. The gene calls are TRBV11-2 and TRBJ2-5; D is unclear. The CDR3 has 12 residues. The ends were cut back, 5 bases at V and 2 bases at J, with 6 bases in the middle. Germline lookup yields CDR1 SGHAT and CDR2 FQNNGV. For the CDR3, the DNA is TGTGCCAGCAGCACTTTACAAGAGACCCAGTACTTC. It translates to CASSTLQETQYF.

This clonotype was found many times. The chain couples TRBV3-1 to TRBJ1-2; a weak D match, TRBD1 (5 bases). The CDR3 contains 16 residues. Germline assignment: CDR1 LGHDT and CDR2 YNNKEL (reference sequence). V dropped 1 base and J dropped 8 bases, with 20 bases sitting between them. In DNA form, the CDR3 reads TGTGCCAGCAGCCAAGTCTACAAGGGGCCGGCCTTCGGCTACACCTTC. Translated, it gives CASSQVYKGPAFGYTF. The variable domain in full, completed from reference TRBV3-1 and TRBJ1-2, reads DTAVSQTPKYLVTQMGNDKSIKCEQNLGHDTMYWYKQDSKKFLKIMFSYNNKELIINETVPNRFSPKSPDKAHLNLHINSLELGDSAVYFCASSQVYKGPAFGYTFGSGTRLTVV.

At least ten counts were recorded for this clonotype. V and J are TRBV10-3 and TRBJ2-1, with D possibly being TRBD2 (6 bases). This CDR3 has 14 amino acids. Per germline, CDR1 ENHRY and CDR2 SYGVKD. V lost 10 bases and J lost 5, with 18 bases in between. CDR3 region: CASHGGRQDNEQFF. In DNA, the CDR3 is TGTGCCAGCCATGGTGGGAGGCAGGACAATGAGCAGTTCTTC.

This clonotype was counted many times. CDR3 DNA sequence: TGTGCCAGCAGTTTACTAGGACAGGGGGACACCGGGGAGCTGTTTTTT. As protein: CASSLLGQGDTGELFF. The chain combines TRBV28 with TRBJ2-2; 10 bases fit TRBD1. Germline V lookup: CDR1 MDHEN, CDR2 SYDVKM. CDR3 length: 16 residues. Trimming cost V 2 bases and J 3 bases; bases outside gene matches: 3.

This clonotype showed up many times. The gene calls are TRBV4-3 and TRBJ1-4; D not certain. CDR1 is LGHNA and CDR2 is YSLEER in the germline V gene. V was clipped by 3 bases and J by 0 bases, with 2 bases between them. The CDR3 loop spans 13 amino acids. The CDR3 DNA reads TGCGCCAGCAGCCAGTCAACTAATGAAAAACTGTTTTTT. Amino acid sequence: CASSQSTNEKLFF.

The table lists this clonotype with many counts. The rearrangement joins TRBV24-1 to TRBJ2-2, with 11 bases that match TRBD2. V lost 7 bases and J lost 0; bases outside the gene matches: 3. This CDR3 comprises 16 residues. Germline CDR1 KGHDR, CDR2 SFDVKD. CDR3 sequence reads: CATSPTSGANTGELFF. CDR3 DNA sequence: TGTGCCACCAGCCCGACTAGCGGGGCGAACACCGGGGAGCTGTTTTTT.

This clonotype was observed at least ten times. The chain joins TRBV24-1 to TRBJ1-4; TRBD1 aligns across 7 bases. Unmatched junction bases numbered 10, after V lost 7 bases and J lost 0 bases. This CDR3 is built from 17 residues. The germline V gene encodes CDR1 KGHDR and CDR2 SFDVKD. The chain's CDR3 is CATRKTGQEPTNEKLFF. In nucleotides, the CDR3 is TGTGCCACCAGGAAGACCGGACAGGAACCAACTAATGAAAAACTGTTTTTT.